These 30 T cell receptor beta chains were all obtained from the same sample, sequenced in a study of blood T cell repertoires in COVID-19. TCRdb's table, derived via immunoSEQ multiplex PCR, lists solely in-frame clones and lacks some. The data contain 50,000 to 65,000 clones, roughly 76% of them singletons. The material sequenced was peripheral blood. The receptors were sampled from a woman aged 55-70 years with acute or convalescent COVID-19.

The J gene is TRBJ2-1, the V gene TRBV7-2, with 9 bases matching TRBD1. The J segment lost 8 bases and the V segment lost 4 bases, leaving 9 bases of the junction unmatched. This CDR3 contains 15 residues. Per germline, CDR1 SGHTA and CDR2 FQGNSA. CDR3 sequence (DNA): TGTGCCAGCAGCTGGGGGGGGACAGGGCGGTATGAGCAGTTCTTC. Its protein is CASSWGGTGRYEQFF.

The V and J genes are TRBV2 and TRBJ1-5; D gene unclear. This CDR3 contains 14 residues. With 8 bases removed from V and 2 bases from J, the gap between germline ends came to 13 bases. Germline V CDR1 and CDR2: SNHLY, FYNNEI. For the CDR3, the DNA is TGTGCCAGCGGGCCGCCCCCCGGCAATCAGCCCCAGCATTTT. It specifies CASGPPPGNQPQHF.

V and J are TRBV24-1 and TRBJ1-5; D gene ambiguous. The V end was cut by 0 bases, the J end by 5 bases, with 7 bases between. The V gene's germline CDR1 is KGHDR and CDR2 SFDVKD. The CDR3 is 14 amino acids. In nucleotides, the CDR3 is TGTGCCACCAGTGATTTGTCAGGTTATCAGCCCCAGCATTTT. This sequence encodes CATSDLSGYQPQHF.

The chain links TRBV6-5 to TRBJ2-1; D is possibly TRBD1 (6 bases). The CDR3 loop spans 14 amino acids. Per the germline V gene, CDR1 is MNHEY and CDR2 is SVGAGI. The ends were cut back, 7 bases at V and 4 bases at J, with 14 bases in the middle. This CDR3 reads CASILGTTYNEQFF. The CDR3 bases are TGTGCCAGCATCCTTGGGACAACTTACAATGAGCAGTTCTTC.

V usage is TRBV28 and J usage is TRBJ2-1; 13 positions agree with TRBD2. Unmatched junction bases numbered 12, after V lost 3 bases and J lost 1 base. There are 20 residues in the CDR3. Germline CDR1 MDHEN, CDR2 SYDVKM. CDR3 loop: CASSLGVGLAGSLSYNEQFF. CDR3 DNA: TGTGCCAGCAGTTTGGGGGTGGGACTAGCGGGGAGTTTGTCCTACAATGAGCAGTTCTTC.

The chain employs TRBV20-1 and TRBJ2-7; the D gene is possibly TRBD2 (5 bases). Trimming removed 3 bases from V and 1 base from J, with 13 bases in between. This CDR3 spans 14 amino acids. Germline CDR1 DFQATT, CDR2 SNEGSKA (reference sequence). CDR3 amino acids: CSASLFRGSYEQYF. CDR3 coding DNA: TGCAGTGCTAGTCTTTTCCGGGGATCCTACGAGCAGTACTTC.

V is TRBV2 and J is TRBJ2-7; 8 bases align to TRBD1. The V gene's germline CDR1 is SNHLY and CDR2 FYNNEI. With V trimmed by 2 bases and J by 5 bases, 5 bases remained unmatched. This CDR3 has 14 residues. DNA for the CDR3: TGTGCCAGCAGTGAATCCCGGACAGGGAACGAGCAGTACTTC. Protein sequence: CASSESRTGNEQYF.

The chain employs TRBV7-9 and TRBJ1-2; 8 bases agree with TRBD1. Germline loops: CDR1 SEHNR, CDR2 FQNEAQ (reference sequence). V was pared by 5 bases and J by 3 bases, with 2 bases of the junction left unmatched. This CDR3 has 13 residues. CDR3 residues: CASSLDRDYGYTF. DNA of the CDR3: TGTGCCAGCAGCCTGGACAGGGACTATGGCTACACCTTC.

The chain links TRBV30 to TRBJ2-1; 7 bases map to TRBD2. The CDR3 sequence is 14 residues long. V lost 1 base to trimming and J lost 8 bases; unmatched junction nucleotides: 8. From germline, CDR1 is GTSNPN and CDR2 SVGIG (reference sequence). CDR3 bases: TGTGCCTGGAGTGGGGGACTACCTTCGGATGAGCAGTTCTTC. Translating it yields CAWSGGLPSDEQFF.

This clone was detected a few times. The chain is built from TRBV7-9 and TRBJ1-1; 7 bases are shared with TRBD1. Trimming at V came to 4 bases and at J to 5 bases, leaving 10 bases not matched to a gene. The length of the CDR3 is 15 residues. Per the germline V gene, CDR1 is SEHNR and CDR2 is FQNEAQ (reference sequence). CDR3 amino acids: CASSSQGGTGTEAFF. In DNA, the CDR3 is TGTGCCAGCAGCTCTCAGGGGGGAACAGGTACTGAAGCTTTCTTT.

The gene calls are TRBV21-1 and TRBJ1-1. TRBV21-1 is given as a pseudogene. The CDR3 has 14 amino acids. In DNA, the CDR3 is TGTGCCAGCAGCAAAAGGGAGGGGAACACTGAAGCTTTCTTT. It is translated as CASSKREGNTEAFF.

This clone has ten or more counts. V usage is TRBV2 and J usage is TRBJ1-6, with D perhaps TRBD1 (5 bases). The CDR3 runs to 14 residues. Trimming cost V 6 bases and J 10 bases, with 16 bases left between them. Germline CDR1 reads SNHLY; CDR2 reads FYNNEI. The CDR3 nucleotides read TGTGCCAGCAGGGCAGAGGGGACTCGGTCACCCCTCCACTTT. Residues: CASRAEGTRSPLHF.

The V call is TRBV27, the J call TRBJ2-7; D is undetermined. Trimming pared 9 bases from V and 7 bases from J, leaving 22 bases between. This CDR3 is 14 amino acids long. CDR1 is MNHEY, CDR2 SMNVEV, per germline (reference sequence). CDR3 sequence (DNA): TGTGCCAGTGGGTTGGGCAGGCCGCTTCTAGAGCAGTACTTC. Residues: CASGLGRPLLEQYF.

The V and J genes are TRBV3-1 (or the pseudogene TRBV3-2) and TRBJ1-1; weak D call: TRBD1 (6 bases). Germline values: CDR1 LGHDT, CDR2 YNNKEL (reference sequence). V lost 5 bases and J lost 5, with 15 bases in between. This CDR3 region has 14 residues. CDR3 sequence: CASSYREDGTEAFF. CDR3 in DNA: TGTGCCAGCAGCTACAGGGAAGATGGGACTGAAGCTTTCTTT.

V is TRBV5-8 and J is TRBJ1-2; D gene uncertain. Trimming stripped 0 bases from V and 8 bases from J, with 14 bases between. The germline V gene encodes CDR1 SGHTS and CDR2 YDEGEE. The CDR3 is 14 residues long. The CDR3 loop is CASSLAAGPRGYTF. CDR3 in DNA: TGTGCCAGCAGCTTGGCCGCAGGCCCCCGGGGCTACACCTTC.

This clone was seen a few times. The gene calls are TRBV12-3 or TRBV12-4 and TRBJ2-4, with D possibly being TRBD2 (5 bases). V was shortened by 5 bases and J by 11 bases, with 16 bases between the two germline ends. There are 13 residues in the CDR3. CDR3 nucleotides: TGTGCCAGCAGTGTAACGGGCCCCGGGGTTCAGTACTTC. This translates into CASSVTGPGVQYF.

This chain joins TRBV3-1 (or the pseudogene TRBV3-2) and TRBJ2-3; 9 positions match TRBD2. The CDR3 has 17 amino acids. V shed 0 bases and J 5 bases; nucleotides not matched to a gene: 9. The germline gives CDR1 LGHDT, CDR2 YNNKEL (reference sequence). The CDR3 DNA sequence: TGTGCCAGCAGCCAAGACATCCTTAGCGGGAGAAGAGATACGCAGTATTTT. Residues: CASSQDILSGRRDTQYF.

The genes are TRBV6-5 and TRBJ1-2, with 11 bases matching TRBD1. The CDR3 length is 15 residues. From germline, CDR1 is MNHEY and CDR2 SVGAGI. Germline trimming cut 5 bases from V and 8 bases from J; bases unmatched to any gene: 10. This CDR3 reads CASSTAGTGGHGYTF. The CDR3 bases are TGTGCCAGCAGTACCGCCGGGACAGGGGGGCACGGCTACACCTTC.

This chain uses TRBV7-9 with TRBJ2-6; 8 nucleotides match TRBD1. Germline values: CDR1 SEHNR, CDR2 FQNEAQ (reference sequence). The CDR3 loop spans 17 amino acids. V shed 5 bases, J shed 0 bases, and the junction held 6 bases outside the gene matches. In DNA, the CDR3 is TGTGCCAGCAGCACCGGGACAGGCTTCTCTGGGGCCAACGTCCTGACTTTC. Translation: CASSTGTGFSGANVLTF.

V gene TRBV29-1 combines with J gene TRBJ1-1; D may be TRBD1 (6 bases). Germline assignment: CDR1 SQVTM and CDR2 ANQGSEA. Trimming removed 4 bases at V and 5 bases at J, with 20 bases between. The CDR3 length is 15 residues. CDR3 nucleotides: TGCAGCGTTGTCCTCAGGGGCCGGCTCGTTACTGAAGCTTTCTTT. Its translation is CSVVLRGRLVTEAFF.

The V call is TRBV19, the J call TRBJ2-1, with D unresolved. V was cut by 3 bases and J by 0 bases, with 9 bases left in between. CDR1 and CDR2 from the germline V gene are LNHDA and SQIVND (reference sequence). The CDR3 is 15 amino acids. The CDR3 loop reads CASSIGLSSYNEQFF. DNA of the CDR3: TGTGCCAGTAGTATTGGTCTGAGCTCCTACAATGAGCAGTTCTTC.

The V call is TRBV4-2, the J call TRBJ2-5, with 7 nucleotides matching TRBD2. The V and J ends lost 0 bases and 7 bases, in that order; junction bases with no gene match: 5. The germline V gene has CDR1 LGHNA and CDR2 YNFKEQ. The CDR3 is made up of 14 amino acids. CDR3 bases: TGTGCCAGCAGCCAAGATGCACCTAGCGGGACCCAGTACTTC. It yields the protein CASSQDAPSGTQYF.

This clone has a single count. This chain connects TRBV24-1 to TRBJ2-6; no clear D gene. The V gene's germline CDR1 is KGHDR and CDR2 SFDVKD. Trimming pared 3 bases from V and 0 bases from J, leaving 11 bases between. The CDR3 extends over 17 amino acids. The CDR3 region has the DNA TGTGCCACCAGTGATCCCCTCGGTAGCTCTGGGGCCAACGTCCTGACTTTC. It encodes CATSDPLGSSGANVLTF.

J is TRBJ2-1 and V is TRBV6-4; 7 bases fit TRBD2. CDR3 length: 14 residues. In germline, CDR1 is MRHNA, CDR2 SNTAGT. V gave up 5 bases and J gave up 3 bases; unmatched junction bases: 4. The CDR3 loop reads CASSTGTNYNEQFF. The CDR3 DNA follows: TGTGCCAGCAGTACCGGGACTAACTACAATGAGCAGTTCTTC.

The V and J genes are TRBV27 and TRBJ1-1; perhaps TRBD1 as D (5 bases). With 7 bases removed from V and 6 bases from J, the gap between germline ends came to 30 bases. The CDR3 is 18 residues long. The germline V gene has CDR1 MNHEY and CDR2 SMNVEV (reference sequence). CDR3 nucleotides: TGTGCCAGCACCCCTCAAGACCCAGGGCGTGTAATTGAGGCTGAAGCTTTCTTT. It is translated as CASTPQDPGRVIEAEAFF.

The CDR3 reads CASGPGSGASNTGELFF. The CDR3, as DNA: TGTGCCAGCGGGCCCGGTAGCGGGGCCTCGAACACCGGGGAGCTGTTTTTT. The chain combines TRBV5-4 with TRBJ2-2; 8 bases align to TRBD2. Germline values: CDR1 SGHNT, CDR2 YYREEE (reference sequence). With 7 bases clipped from V and 0 bases from J, the junction kept 11 bases outside the gene matches. This CDR3 spans 17 amino acids.

The rearrangement uses TRBV2 and TRBJ1-5, with D possibly matching TRBD1 (5 bases). The germline V and J ends were trimmed by 1 base and 4 bases, with 11 bases remaining between them. This CDR3 region has 15 residues. CDR1 is SNHLY and CDR2 is FYNNEI in the germline V gene. As DNA, the CDR3 is TGTGCCAGCAGTGAAGGACAAGGGGTTAATCAGCCCCAGCATTTT. Residues: CASSEGQGVNQPQHF.

In its sample, this clone ranks as medium-sized (0.01 to 0.1%). The chain's CDR3 is CASSSTGQENQPQHF. CDR3 sequence (DNA): TGCGCCAGCAGCTCGACCGGACAGGAGAATCAGCCCCAGCATTTT. This chain joins TRBV5-1 and TRBJ1-5; 7 positions match TRBD1. V lost 3 bases and J lost 4; bases outside the gene matches: 7. The germline V gene has CDR1 SGHRS and CDR2 YFSETQ. CDR3 size: 15 residues.

The chain has TRBV15 and TRBJ1-3; TRBD1 matches at 7 bases. CDR3 length: 15 amino acids. V lost 2 bases and J lost 4; bases outside the gene matches: 5. Germline-derived CDR1 and CDR2 are LNHNV and YYDKDF (reference sequence). CDR3: CATSRRTGYGNTIYF. As DNA, the CDR3 is TGTGCCACCAGCAGACGGACAGGTTACGGAAACACCATATATTTT.

V gene TRBV5-1 combines with J gene TRBJ1-1; 10 positions match TRBD1. Germline CDR1 and CDR2: SGHRS and YFSETQ. V dropped 3 bases and J dropped 0; count of bases not matched to a gene: 11. There are 18 residues in the CDR3. CDR3 protein: CASSYSTGGRIVNTEAFF. CDR3 sequence (DNA): TGCGCCAGCAGCTATTCGACAGGGGGCCGAATTGTGAACACTGAAGCTTTCTTT.